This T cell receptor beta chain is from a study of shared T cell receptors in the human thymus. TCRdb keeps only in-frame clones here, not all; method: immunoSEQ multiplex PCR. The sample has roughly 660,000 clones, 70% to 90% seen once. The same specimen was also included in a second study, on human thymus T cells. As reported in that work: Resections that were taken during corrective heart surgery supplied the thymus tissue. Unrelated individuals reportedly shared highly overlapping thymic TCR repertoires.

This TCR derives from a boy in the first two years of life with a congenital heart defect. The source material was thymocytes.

The CDR3 DNA reads TGTGCCAGCAGTTTTCAGGTAGCCTACGAGCAGTACTTC. Amino acid sequence: CASSFQVAYEQYF. V and J are TRBV27 and TRBJ2-7; unclear D gene. Trimming removed 3 bases from V and 2 bases from J, with 8 bases in between. The CDR3 extends over 13 amino acids. The germline gives CDR1 MNHEY, CDR2 SMNVEV (reference sequence).